Listed below are T cell receptor beta chains from one sample, sequenced in a study of blood T cell repertoires in COVID-19. Some clones are missing from TCRdb's copy, which holds only in-frame ones; the method was immunoSEQ multiplex PCR. The sample carries over 300,000 clones, 65% to 85% recorded once. What was sequenced was peripheral blood. These receptors originate from a woman aged 45-59 years with acute or convalescent COVID-19. CDR3s include the opening cysteine and the closing phenylalanine or tryptophan. D genes are given only for firm matches. A row's size may be missing; if present it is once, few, many or a size class.

V: TRBV4-2; D: -; size: -; J: TRBJ1-2; CDR3: CASSQEGQGYGYTF; DNA: TGTGCCAGCAGCCAAGAGGGGCAAGGCTATGGCTACACCTTC
V: TRBV7-9; D: -; size: -; J: TRBJ2-1; CDR3: CASSLPGYLSYNEQFF; DNA: TGTGCCAGCAGCTTGCCAGGTTATCTTTCCTACAATGAGCAGTTCTTC
V: TRBV5-1; D: -; size: -; J: TRBJ2-1; CDR3: CASSFQGSSEQFF; DNA: TGCGCCAGCAGCTTTCAGGGGAGTAGTGAGCAGTTCTTC
V: TRBV6-5; D: -; size: -; J: TRBJ1-2; CDR3: CASTQTGSGYTF; DNA: TGTGCCAGCACCCAAACAGGGAGTGGCTACACCTTC
V: TRBV27; D: TRBD1; size: -; J: TRBJ1-1; CDR3: CASSPRKLDRGTEAFF; DNA: TGTGCCAGCAGTCCCCGAAAATTGGACAGGGGAACTGAAGCTTTCTTT
V: TRBV2; D: -; size: -; J: TRBJ1-1; CDR3: CANSDVVFDTEAFF; DNA: TGTGCCAACAGTGACGTAGTCTTTGACACTGAAGCTTTCTTT
V: TRBV19; D: -; size: -; J: TRBJ2-7; CDR3: CASSMVSLGANYEQYF; DNA: TGTGCCAGTAGTATGGTTAGCCTGGGAGCTAACTACGAGCAGTACTTC
V: TRBV18; D: -; size: few; J: TRBJ2-1; CDR3: CASSPPNRDNSRSKQFF; DNA: TGTGCCAGCTCACCCCCGAACCGGGACAACTCCCGCTCAAAGCAGTTCTTC
V: TRBV7-2; D: -; size: -; J: TRBJ2-6; CDR3: CASSSQRFTGANVLTF; DNA: TGTGCCAGCAGCTCACAGCGGTTTACTGGGGCCAACGTCCTGACTTTC
V: TRBV4-1; D: -; size: -; J: TRBJ1-6; CDR3: CASSPLEDTRRPLHF; DNA: TGCGCCAGCAGCCCCCTTGAGGACACCAGAAGACCCCTCCACTTT
V: TRBV7-2; D: TRBD1; size: -; J: TRBJ2-3; CDR3: CASSKPRDSLTDTQYF; DNA: TGTGCCAGCAGCAAGCCTAGGGACAGCCTTACAGATACGCAGTATTTT
V: TRBV7-3; D: TRBD2; size: -; J: TRBJ2-5; CDR3: CASSFTASGQGETQYF; DNA: TGTGCCAGCAGCTTCACGGCTAGCGGCCAGGGAGAGACCCAGTACTTC
V: TRBV3-1/TRBV3-2; D: TRBD1; size: -; J: TRBJ2-5; CDR3: CASSFGTAQETQYF; DNA: TGTGCCAGCAGCTTTGGGACAGCCCAAGAGACCCAGTACTTC
V: TRBV5-1; D: -; size: -; J: TRBJ2-1; CDR3: CASSLQYNEQFF; DNA: TGCGCCAGCAGCTTACAATACAATGAGCAGTTCTTC
V: TRBV6-6; D: -; size: -; J: TRBJ1-1; CDR3: CASSSWTADTEAFF; DNA: TGTGCCAGCAGTTCCTGGACAGCTGACACTGAAGCTTTCTTT
V: TRBV6-6; D: -; size: -; J: TRBJ1-5; CDR3: CASRQTEGQPQHF; DNA: TGTGCCAGCAGACAAACGGAGGGACAGCCCCAGCATTTT
V: TRBV19; D: TRBD1; size: -; J: TRBJ1-5; CDR3: CASIRDSNSNQPQHF; DNA: TGTGCCAGTATTAGGGACAGCAATAGCAATCAGCCCCAGCATTTT
V: TRBV18; D: -; size: -; J: TRBJ1-1; CDR3: CASSPPGGEAFF; DNA: TGTGCCAGCTCACCACCGGGGGGAGAGGCTTTCTTT
V: TRBV25-1; D: TRBD1; size: -; J: TRBJ1-2; CDR3: CASSEPGQGAYGYTF; DNA: TGTGCCAGCAGTGAGCCGGGACAGGGGGCCTATGGCTACACCTTC
V: TRBV28; D: -; size: -; J: TRBJ1-4; CDR3: CASSQTNEKLFF; DNA: TGTGCCAGCAGTCAGACTAATGAAAAACTGTTTTTT
V: TRBV19; D: TRBD2; size: few; J: TRBJ2-1; CDR3: CASRGPEITSGSANEQFF; DNA: TGTGCCAGTAGAGGCCCTGAAATTACTAGCGGGAGTGCCAATGAGCAGTTCTTC
V: TRBV18; D: TRBD2; size: once; J: TRBJ2-1; CDR3: CASSKTSGLYNEQFF; DNA: TGTGCCAGCTCAAAAACTAGCGGGCTCTACAATGAGCAGTTCTTC
V: TRBV7-6; D: TRBD1; size: -; J: TRBJ1-6; CDR3: CASSLGALGQINSPLHF; DNA: TGTGCCAGCAGCTTAGGTGCTCTGGGACAGATTAATTCACCCCTCCACTTT
V: TRBV10-3; D: TRBD1; size: -; J: TRBJ2-1; CDR3: CASTYRQGISEQFF; DNA: TGTGCCTCCACTTATAGACAGGGTATAAGTGAGCAGTTCTTC
V: TRBV6-6; D: TRBD1; size: few; J: TRBJ1-5; CDR3: CASRGTVSNQPQHF; DNA: TGTGCCAGCAGAGGGACAGTGAGCAATCAGCCCCAGCATTTT
V: TRBV9; D: TRBD1; size: -; J: TRBJ1-2; CDR3: CASSELDRGHNYGYTF; DNA: TGTGCCAGCAGCGAACTCGACAGGGGGCATAACTATGGCTACACCTTC
V: TRBV19; D: TRBD1; size: -; J: TRBJ1-6; CDR3: CASSADRGRSPLHF; DNA: TGTGCCAGTAGTGCGGACAGGGGCCGCTCACCCCTCCACTTT
V: TRBV5-1; D: -; size: -; J: TRBJ1-1; CDR3: CASSLDVGLTNTEAFF; DNA: TGCGCCAGCAGCTTGGATGTTGGACTGACTAACACTGAAGCTTTCTTT
V: TRBV27; D: -; size: -; J: TRBJ1-5; CDR3: CASSRRDGVGNQPQHF; DNA: TGTGCCAGCAGTAGGCGGGACGGGGTGGGCAATCAGCCCCAGCATTTT
V: TRBV5-1; D: TRBD2; size: -; J: TRBJ2-5; CDR3: CASSPGTSQMYQETQYF; DNA: TGCGCCAGCAGCCCGGGGACTAGCCAAATGTACCAAGAGACCCAGTACTTC
V: TRBV2; D: TRBD1; size: once; J: TRBJ1-1; CDR3: CASSGTGFTEAFF; DNA: TGTGCCAGCAGCGGGACAGGGTTCACTGAAGCTTTCTTT
V: TRBV5-1; D: -; size: -; J: TRBJ1-1; CDR3: CASSPEGTGPPPAFF; DNA: TGCGCCAGCAGCCCTGAGGGAACGGGTCCACCCCCAGCTTTCTTT
V: TRBV7-2; D: -; size: -; J: TRBJ2-5; CDR3: CASSPRGRETQYF; DNA: TGTGCCAGCAGTCCCCGGGGAAGAGAGACCCAGTACTTC
V: TRBV20-1; D: -; size: -; J: TRBJ1-4; CDR3: CSVHGGEKLFF; DNA: TGCAGTGTTCACGGAGGAGAAAAACTGTTTTTT
V: TRBV27; D: TRBD2; size: -; J: TRBJ2-2; CDR3: CASSSSSGSLYTGELFF; DNA: TGTGCCAGCAGTTCCTCTAGCGGGAGTTTGTACACCGGGGAGCTGTTTTTT
V: TRBV25-1; D: TRBD1; size: -; J: TRBJ2-6; CDR3: CASSESRGQGANVLTF; DNA: TGTGCCAGCAGTGAATCACGGGGACAGGGGGCCAACGTCCTGACTTTC
V: TRBV11-2; D: -; size: -; J: TRBJ1-5; CDR3: CASSLGQDQPQHF; DNA: TGTGCCAGCAGCTTAGGGCAAGATCAGCCCCAGCATTTT
V: TRBV5-4; D: -; size: -; J: TRBJ2-6; CDR3: CASRPRGSGANVLTF; DNA: TGTGCCAGCAGGCCCAGAGGCTCTGGGGCCAACGTCCTGACTTTC
V: TRBV7-6; D: TRBD1; size: -; J: TRBJ2-2; CDR3: CASSLGDSSAGELFF; DNA: TGTGCCAGCAGCCTCGGGGACAGTTCGGCCGGGGAGCTGTTTTTT
V: TRBV3-1/TRBV3-2; D: -; size: -; J: TRBJ2-5; CDR3: CASSPPRGSEEETQYF; DNA: TGTGCCAGCAGCCCACCCCGAGGTAGCGAGGAAGAGACCCAGTACTTC
V: TRBV7-9; D: TRBD2; size: many; J: TRBJ2-7; CDR3: CASSPTSGYEQYF; DNA: TGTGCCAGCAGCCCGACTAGCGGGTACGAGCAGTACTTC
V: TRBV7-2; D: -; size: -; J: TRBJ1-3; CDR3: CASSLVGRGNGNTIYF; DNA: TGTGCCAGCAGCTTAGTGGGTAGGGGGAACGGAAACACCATATATTTT
V: TRBV7-2; D: TRBD2; size: once; J: TRBJ2-3; CDR3: CASSPQGLAPRADTQYF; DNA: TGTGCCAGCAGCCCGCAAGGACTAGCTCCGAGGGCAGATACGCAGTATTTT